This is a list of T cell receptor beta chains from one sample in a study of blood T cells in healthy people across ages. TCRdb used MiXCR to reprocess the 5' RACE reads, holding one entry per CDR3 protein. The table records 1.5 million to 1.8 million distinct CDR3 sequences, around 40% of them present only once. The sequenced sample consisted of blood. These receptors were collected from a woman younger than 30 in good health. Each CDR3 is given with its conserved first and last residue. The order of the fields is V gene, clone size, J gene, D gene, CDR3 protein, CDR3 DNA. D genes are given only for firm matches. Size is stated for part of the rows, as once, few or many counts, or as a class when the clone is expanded.

TRBV12-3/TRBV12-4,many,TRBJ1-4,NA,CASSLRNEKLFF,TGTGCCAGCAGTTTACGTAATGAAAAACTGTTTTTT
TRBV5-1,once,TRBJ1-2,TRBD1,CATKKTGDYGYTF,TGCGCCACCAAGAAGACAGGGGACTATGGCTACACCTTC
TRBV27,NA,TRBJ1-2,TRBD1,CASRGTAELRYGYTF,TGTGCCAGCAGGGGGACAGCCGAGCTTCGGTATGGCTACACCTTC
TRBV29-1,few,TRBJ1-1,TRBD1,CSVGQGLGTEAFF,TGCAGCGTCGGACAGGGGTTGGGGACTGAAGCTTTCTTT
TRBV4-3,once,TRBJ2-3,TRBD2,CASSPRNGGDDTQYF,TGCGCCAGCAGCCCACGGAACGGGGGGGACGATACGCAGTATTTT
TRBV15,NA,TRBJ2-3,NA,CATSGSLSDTQYF,TGTGCCACCAGCGGGAGTTTGTCAGATACGCAGTATTTT
TRBV6-5,NA,TRBJ2-7,NA,CASSYLQGLGQYF,TGTGCCAGCAGTTACTTACAGGGTCTGGGCCAGTACTTC
TRBV5-1,NA,TRBJ2-7,NA,CASSLGGQTGTQQYF,TGCGCCAGCAGCTTGGGGGGTCAGACGGGGACCCAGCAGTACTTC
TRBV7-2,NA,TRBJ2-7,NA,CASSPPRGSSYEQYF,TGTGCCAGCAGCCCCCCTCGAGGTTCTTCCTACGAGCAGTACTTC
TRBV12-3/TRBV12-4,few,TRBJ1-1,NA,CASRLSWAEAFF,TGTGCCAGCAGACTTAGTTGGGCTGAAGCTTTCTTT
TRBV6-1,few,TRBJ1-2,TRBD1,CASSENRGPYGYTF,TGTGCCAGCAGTGAGAACAGGGGTCCCTATGGCTACACCTTC
TRBV21-1,NA,TRBJ1-5,NA,CASSLVRGAHSNQPQHF,TGTGCCAGCAGCCTTGTGAGGGGGGCTCATAGCAATCAGCCCCAGCATTTT
TRBV2,NA,TRBJ2-7,TRBD2,CASRVAGGTYEQYF,TGTGCCAGCAGGGTAGCGGGAGGGACCTACGAGCAGTACTTC
TRBV12-3/TRBV12-4,NA,TRBJ1-4,NA,CASSVTGTPGKLFF,TGTGCCAGCAGTGTAACCGGGACACCTGGAAAACTGTTTTTT
TRBV12-3/TRBV12-4,few,TRBJ1-1,TRBD1,CASSTGQGRSTEAFF,TGTGCCAGCAGTACGGGACAGGGGAGGAGCACTGAAGCTTTCTTT
TRBV29-1,once,TRBJ2-5,NA,CSAQSADLGTQYF,TGCAGCGCCCAATCGGCAGACCTGGGGACCCAGTACTTC
TRBV12-3/TRBV12-4,NA,TRBJ2-3,TRBD2,CASRRTSGTDTRYF,TGTGCCAGCAGAAGGACTAGCGGGACAGATACGCGGTATTTT
TRBV7-2,NA,TRBJ2-3,NA,CASSLDRHSTDTQYF,TGTGCCAGCAGCTTAGACAGGCACAGCACAGATACGCAGTATTTT
TRBV20-1,few,TRBJ1-4,NA,CSASIATNEKLFF,TGCAGTGCTTCTATTGCAACTAATGAAAAACTGTTTTTT
TRBV7-9,NA,TRBJ2-2,NA,CASSLAEVPYGELFF,TGTGCCAGCAGCTTAGCGGAGGTCCCGTACGGGGAGCTGTTTTTT
TRBV6-4,NA,TRBJ2-4,NA,CASSPDIVLAKNIQYF,TGTGCCAGCAGCCCAGACATAGTCCTAGCCAAAAACATTCAGTACTTC
TRBV7-2,once,TRBJ2-2,NA,CASSPAVTNTGELFF,TGTGCCAGCAGCCCGGCTGTCACGAACACCGGGGAGCTGTTTTTT
TRBV7-9,few,TRBJ2-3,TRBD2,CASSLIPERGGLTDTQYF,TGTGCCAGCAGCTTAATCCCGGAGCGGGGCGGACTCACAGATACGCAGTATTTT
TRBV12-3/TRBV12-4,few,TRBJ1-4,NA,CASSPPSQANEKLFF,TGTGCCAGCAGTCCCCCGTCGCAGGCTAATGAAAAACTGTTTTTT
TRBV20-1,NA,TRBJ2-1,NA,CSARDPSGSNNEQFF,TGCAGTGCTAGAGATCCCAGCGGCTCGAACAATGAGCAGTTCTTC
TRBV20-1,NA,TRBJ2-4,TRBD2,CSAPVTSGGDKNIQYF,TGCAGTGCCCCTGTAACTAGCGGGGGGGACAAAAACATTCAGTACTTC
TRBV7-2,NA,TRBJ2-1,TRBD2,CASSSSGINARYNEQFF,TGTGCCAGCAGCTCTAGCGGGATTAACGCCCGTTACAATGAGCAGTTCTTC
TRBV12-3/TRBV12-4,few,TRBJ2-1,NA,CASSKRTSEQFF,TGTGCCAGCAGTAAGAGGACAAGTGAGCAGTTCTTC
TRBV6-6,NA,TRBJ2-7,NA,CASRSGDPFEQYF,TGTGCCAGCAGATCAGGGGATCCCTTCGAGCAGTACTTC
TRBV29-1,few,TRBJ1-2,NA,CSAARTDTLANYGYTF,TGCAGCGCCGCCCGAACGGACACCCTAGCTAACTATGGCTACACCTTC
TRBV12-3/TRBV12-4,few,TRBJ1-5,NA,CASSLAVSPSNQPQHF,TGTGCCAGCAGTTTGGCTGTATCCCCTAGCAATCAGCCCCAGCATTTT
TRBV5-1,few,TRBJ1-1,TRBD1,CASSPGQVNPEAFF,TGCGCCAGCAGCCCCGGACAGGTGAACCCTGAAGCTTTCTTT
TRBV5-1,NA,TRBJ2-1,NA,CASSLGLSPNEQFF,TGCGCCAGCAGCTTGGGGCTATCGCCCAATGAGCAGTTCTTC
TRBV6-6,NA,TRBJ1-5,NA,CAVSQRRMPQHF,TGTGCCGTCAGTCAAAGAAGGATGCCCCAGCATTTT
TRBV5-8,many,TRBJ1-2,NA,CASSPRGVYYGYTF,TGTGCCAGCAGTCCTCGTGGGGTATACTATGGCTACACCTTC
TRBV12-3/TRBV12-4,NA,TRBJ1-1,NA,CASSPLRVGSTEAFF,TGTGCCAGCAGTCCACTTAGAGTAGGGAGCACTGAAGCTTTCTTT
TRBV12-3/TRBV12-4,NA,TRBJ2-5,TRBD2,CASRQLANKETQYF,TGTGCCAGCAGGCAACTAGCGAATAAGGAGACCCAGTACTTC
TRBV9,many,TRBJ1-1,NA,CASSVAGDTEAFF,TGTGCCAGCAGCGTAGCTGGTGACACTGAAGCTTTCTTT
TRBV11-2,NA,TRBJ1-1,TRBD1,CASSTRQGGGMNTEAFF,TGTGCCAGCAGCACCCGACAGGGAGGGGGGATGAACACTGAAGCTTTCTTT
TRBV6-1,NA,TRBJ1-2,NA,CASSDRRQVLYSYTF,TGTGCCAGCAGTGACCGACGACAGGTTCTCTATAGCTACACCTTC
TRBV27,few,TRBJ2-7,NA,CASSSGQGVLHEQYF,TGTGCCAGCAGTTCGGGTCAGGGAGTCCTCCACGAGCAGTACTTC
TRBV29-1,few,TRBJ2-5,TRBD2,CSVKPRLAGWDNEQYF,TGCAGCGTTAAGCCCCGACTAGCGGGGTGGGACAATGAGCAGTACTTC
TRBV4-1,few,TRBJ2-1,TRBD1,CASSQERDRGVDEQFF,TGCGCCAGCAGCCAAGAAAGGGACAGGGGAGTCGATGAGCAGTTCTTC
TRBV7-9,few,TRBJ2-1,NA,CASWDFSYNEQFF,TGTGCCAGCTGGGACTTTTCCTACAATGAGCAGTTCTTC
TRBV20-1,NA,TRBJ1-2,NA,CSARDHGANYGYTF,TGCAGTGCTAGAGATCACGGAGCTAACTATGGCTACACCTTC
TRBV28,NA,TRBJ1-2,NA,CASTSLGRGEHNYGYTF,TGTGCCAGCACCTCTCTCGGACGGGGGGAGCATAACTATGGCTACACCTTC
TRBV4-3,few,TRBJ2-7,TRBD1,CASSQVTGDYEQYF,TGCGCCAGCAGCCAAGTGACAGGGGACTACGAGCAGTACTTC
TRBV15,NA,TRBJ2-1,NA,CATSRRGGVDEQFF,TGTGCCACCAGCAGAAGAGGGGGGGTTGATGAGCAGTTCTTC
TRBV12-3/TRBV12-4,many,TRBJ2-5,NA,CASSFTGRETQYF,TGTGCCAGCAGTTTCACAGGGAGAGAGACCCAGTACTTC
TRBV7-2,few,TRBJ1-2,TRBD1,CASSEFQGAIYGYTF,TGTGCCAGCAGCGAGTTCCAGGGGGCAATCTATGGCTACACCTTC
TRBV6-7,NA,TRBJ2-4,TRBD1,CASSQTDRGENIQYF,TGTGCCAGCAGTCAGACGGACAGGGGGGAAAACATTCAGTACTTC
TRBV7-2,NA,TRBJ2-4,NA,CASSLFAEAKNIQYF,TGTGCCAGCAGCTTATTTGCAGAAGCCAAAAACATTCAGTACTTC
TRBV16,NA,TRBJ2-1,NA,CACSQSASRVQFF,TGTGCCTGCAGCCAATCGGCTAGCAGGGTGCAGTTCTTC
TRBV27,NA,TRBJ1-5,TRBD1,CTSSPTGVDQPQHF,TGTACCAGCAGTCCGACAGGGGTCGATCAGCCCCAGCATTTT
TRBV7-2,few,TRBJ2-5,NA,CASRGDQETQYF,TGTGCCAGCAGGGGCGACCAAGAGACCCAGTACTTC